By share, the clone carrying this T cell receptor beta chain counts as medium-sized. The antigen is unknown. These data belong to a study of T-cell memory formation after mild COVID-19. Across the study: Clusters were largely donor specific. Study-wide findings and caveats: A second wave of clones peaked on day 37, and their SARS-CoV-2 specificity went unconfirmed. There was a balanced CD4/CD8 profile in clones contracting day 15 to 85, and later expanders leaned CD4+.

The V and J ends lost 8 bases and 0 bases respectively, with 23 bases between them. This CDR3 contains 18 residues. MiXCR, run by TCRdb on the 5' RACE reads, gives a single entry per CDR3 protein. The sample has fewer than 450,000 distinct CDR3 sequences; around a fifth are singletons. The receptor's source is an adult woman who had mild COVID-19 (a few samples of this study predate the infection). Cell type and time point are not known. The genes are TRBV12-3 or TRBV12-4 and TRBJ2-1; possibly TRBD1 or TRBD2 for D (6 bases each). The specimen was PBMCs or a T cell subset sorted from them (not recorded which). The CDR3: CASDSFGLGGSSYNEQFF. For the CDR3, the DNA is TGTGCCAGCGACAGTTTCGGTTTAGGGGGGAGCTCCTACAATGAGCAGTTCTTC.